The next 23 T cell receptor beta chains were all read from a single sample in a study of T cell clonality in common variable immunodeficiency. Repertoires were generated with immunoSEQ multiplex PCR, while TCRdb's copy carries only in-frame clones and drops some. The sample counts roughly 70,000 clones, none seen once; the ten largest own about 1.7%. Sequenced material: peripheral blood mononuclear cells. These receptors were obtained from a person between 18 and 75 years old in good health.

There are many counts of this clone. The DNA ends 3 residues before the CDR3 does, and the rest of the CDR3 is filled in from the germline J gene. The J gene is TRBJ1-5, the V gene TRBV19, with D maybe TRBD1 (5 bases). CDR1 is LNHDA, CDR2 SQIVND, per germline (reference sequence). Trimming took 6 bases from V and 2 from J, leaving 14 bases between them. The CDR3 contains 15 residues. The chain's CDR3 is CASRYTTVGNQPQHF. Incomplete CDR3 DNA: TGTGCCAGTAGGTACACGACAGTAGGCAATCAGCCC.

This clone has ten or more counts. The missing CDR3 end, 3 residues past where the read stops, is filled in from the germline J gene. This chain joins TRBV28 and TRBJ1-4; the D is unclear. Trimming removed 5 bases from V and 5 bases from J, with 12 bases in between. CDR3 length equals 14 residues. The V gene's germline CDR1 is MDHEN and CDR2 SYDVKM. The CDR3 loop is CASSKPQRNEKLFF. CDR3 bases read: TGTGCCAGCAGTAAGCCACAGAGGAATGAAAAA.

This clone was recorded many times. The sequence runs out 3 residues before the end of the CDR3; the remainder is reconstructed from the germline J gene. The chain uses TRBV9 and TRBJ2-4, with D unresolved. The germline V gene has CDR1 SGDLS and CDR2 YYNGEE. This CDR3 has 15 residues. Trimming removed 2 bases from V and 9 bases from J, with 18 bases in between. Partial CDR3 DNA: TGTGCCAGCAGCGTCGAGACGGCTAGTAGGAGCATT. Translation gives CASSVETASRSI. The full CDR3 protein reads CASSVETASRSIQYF.

The sample holds many counts of this clone. The read stops 3 residues short of the end of the CDR3; the missing end is completed from the germline J gene. V is TRBV4-1 and J is TRBJ2-7, with 12 bases fitting TRBD1. Germline V gene sequence: CDR1 MGHRA, CDR2 YSYEKL. The CDR3 contains 15 residues. Unmatched junction bases numbered 2, after V lost 3 bases and J lost 2 bases. The CDR3 DNA, read in part, is TGCGCCAGCAGCCACGGGACAGGGGGCACCTACGAG. Its translation is CASSHGTGGTYE. The whole CDR3 protein reads CASSHGTGGTYEQYF.

This clone was picked up many times. The read falls 3 residues short of the CDR3 end, and the missing part is taken from the germline J gene. This sequence joins TRBV11-2 and TRBJ2-2; 9 nucleotides line up with TRBD1. Trimming took 5 bases from V and 6 from J; bases not matched to a gene: 1. The germline V gene has CDR1 SGHAT and CDR2 FQNNGV. The CDR3 is made up of 13 amino acids. The DNA read from the CDR3 is TGTGCCAGCAGCAGGACAGGGGCCGGGGAG. Protein sequence: CASSRTGAGE. Given in full, the CDR3 is CASSRTGAGELFF. Full variable domain (rest looked up from reference TRBV11-2 and TRBJ2-2): EAGVAQSPRYKIIEKRQSVAFWCNPISGHATLYWYQQILGQGPKLLIQFQNNGVVDDSQLPKDRFSAERLKGVDSTLKIQPAKLEDSAVYLCASSRTGAGELFFGEGSRLTVL.

This clone was observed a handful of times. With the read ending 3 residues before the CDR3 end, the germline J gene is used to fill in that end. V is TRBV5-5 and J is TRBJ1-5; tentative D call: TRBD1 (5 bases). The CDR3 contains 15 residues. The V gene's germline CDR1 is SGHKS and CDR2 YYEKEE (reference sequence). Trimming took off 0 bases at V and 4 bases at J, with 11 bases between the two ends. This chain's CDR3 is CASSLEGVGNQPQHF. CDR3 bases read: TGTGCCAGCAGCTTGGAAGGGGTCGGAAATCAGCCC.

This clone was seen at least ten times. From the germline J gene comes the end of the CDR3, since the read stops 3 residues before it. This chain uses TRBV5-1 with TRBJ2-1, with TRBD1 as a possible D gene (6 bases). Trimming removed 8 bases at V and 0 bases at J, with 18 bases between. Germline V lookup: CDR1 SGHRS, CDR2 YFSETQ. CDR3 length: 16 amino acids. The CDR3 reads CASRQGGSNSYNEQFF. The part of the CDR3 DNA that was read is TGCGCCAGTCGCCAAGGGGGTTCGAACTCCTACAATGAG.

This clone was counted ten times or more. The read is 3 residues too short to cover the CDR3 end, so that end is filled in from the germline J gene. V is TRBV12-3 or TRBV12-4 and J is TRBJ2-3; D remains ambiguous. The CDR3 contains 12 residues. Trimming took 6 bases from V and 0 from J, leaving 4 bases between them. CDR3 DNA (partial): TGTGCCAGCAGCCCGAGCACAGATACG. Translating it yields CASSPSTDT. In full, the CDR3 is CASSPSTDTQYF.

This clone was detected many times. Incomplete CDR3 DNA: TGCAGTGCGGGACTAGCGGGGAGCACAGATACG. Translation: CSAGLAGSTDT. The whole CDR3 sequence reads CSAGLAGSTDTQYF. This chain uses TRBV20-1 with TRBJ2-3, with 13 bases fitting TRBD2. The read finishes 3 residues shy of the CDR3 end, and the germline J gene is used to complete it. Germline-derived CDR1 and CDR2 are DFQATT and SNEGSKA (reference sequence). The CDR3 consists of 14 residues. Germline trimming cut 6 bases from V and 0 bases from J; bases unmatched to any gene: 0.

This clone has ten or more counts. The read terminates 3 residues before the CDR3 end, so the remaining end is supplied by the germline J gene. The chain combines TRBV20-1 with TRBJ2-7, with TRBD1 matching 7 bases. From germline, CDR1 is DFQATT and CDR2 SNEGSKA (reference sequence). CDR3 length: 13 amino acids. Trimming removed 2 bases from V and 2 bases from J; junction bases left unmatched: 3. The sequenced CDR3 bases are TGCAGTGCTAGAAGACAGGGCACCTACGAG. It specifies CSARRQGTYE. The whole CDR3 reads CSARRQGTYEQYF.

In the case of this clone: The CDR3 is cut off 3 residues early in the read; its end comes from the germline J gene. V and J are TRBV25-1 and TRBJ1-4; no definite D call. Trimming removed 4 bases from V and 7 bases from J, with 19 bases in between. Germline-derived CDR1 and CDR2 are MGHDK and SYGVNS. The length of the CDR3 is 16 residues. The part of the CDR3 DNA that was read is TGTGCCAGCAGTGTATTAAAGTACCGAGCCCCTGAAAAA. Translating it yields CASSVLKYRAPEK. The entire CDR3 is CASSVLKYRAPEKLFF.

At least ten counts were recorded for this clone. The CDR3 is cut off 3 residues early in the read; its end comes from the germline J gene. The chain joins TRBV10-1 to TRBJ2-7; D is unresolved. CDR1 WNHNN and CDR2 SYGVQD come from the germline V gene (reference sequence). The CDR3 runs to 14 residues. V was trimmed by 0 bases and J by 2 bases, leaving 8 bases between them. The sequenced part of the CDR3 DNA is TGCGCCAGCAGTGAGTCTAAGAGGCCCTACGAG. It is translated as CASSESKRPYE. The full CDR3 reads CASSESKRPYEQYF.

The table lists this clone with many counts. This CDR3 reads CSVQTGEVYEQYF. CDR3 bases read: TGCAGCGTGCAGACAGGGGAAGTCTACGAG. V gene TRBV29-1 combines with J gene TRBJ2-7; TRBD1 matches 8 bases. The read terminates 3 residues before the CDR3 end, so the remaining end is supplied by the germline J gene. V dropped 6 bases and J dropped 3; count of bases not matched to a gene: 7. Germline V gene data show CDR1 as SQVTM and CDR2 as ANQGSEA. This CDR3 is built from 13 residues.

This clone came up many times. The CDR3 end is not reached by the read, which stops 3 residues before it; the germline J gene fills it in. The V gene is TRBV12-3 or TRBV12-4, the J gene TRBJ1-5; perhaps TRBD1 as D (5 bases). The CDR3 loop spans 15 amino acids. V lost 6 bases to trimming and J lost 6 bases, with 18 bases between them. The CDR3 bases that were read are TGTGCCAGCAGCAACGGACATGGGTACCGTCAGCCC. It translates to CASSNGHGYRQP. The full CDR3 protein is CASSNGHGYRQPQHF.

Many counts were recorded for this clone. The CDR3 end lies 3 residues beyond the end of the read and is filled in from the germline J gene. V gene TRBV5-1 combines with J gene TRBJ2-3; TRBD1 aligns across 7 bases. The CDR3 spans 13 residues. V shed 4 bases, J shed 3 bases, and the junction held 2 bases outside the gene matches. CDR1 is SGHRS, CDR2 YFSETQ, per germline. CDR3 amino acids: CASSRTGTDTQYF. The part of the CDR3 DNA that was read is TGCGCCAGCAGCAGGACAGGTACAGATACG.

This clone showed up many times. The read ends 3 residues before the CDR3 terminus; that terminus is restored from the germline J gene. This chain links TRBV7-9 with TRBJ2-4, with TRBD2 matching 7 bases. Germline lookup yields CDR1 SEHNR and CDR2 FQNEAQ (reference sequence). There are 15 residues in the CDR3. J was trimmed by 6 bases and V by 6 bases; bases with no gene match: 11. The CDR3 region is CASSPRGEGGNIQYF. The CDR3 DNA, read in part, is TGTGCCAGCAGTCCACGGGGGGAGGGTGGAAACATT. The whole variable domain, remainder taken from reference TRBV7-9 and TRBJ2-4, is DTGVSQNPRHKITKRGQNVTFRCDPISEHNRLYWYRQTLGQGPEFLTYFQNEAQLEKSRLLSDRFSAERPKGSFSTLEIQRTEQGDSAMYLCASSPRGEGGNIQYFGAGTRLSVL.

This clone was seen repeatedly, ten times or more. The observed sequence ends 3 residues before the CDR3 terminus, with the missing tail filled in from the germline J gene. This rearrangement joins TRBV30 to TRBJ2-6; 11 bases agree with TRBD1. This CDR3 has 19 residues. V trimming: 4 bases; J trimming: 2 bases; junction bases outside the gene matches: 13. Per the germline V gene, CDR1 is GTSNPN and CDR2 is SVGIG (reference sequence). The part of the CDR3 DNA that was read is TGTGCCTGGAAGGGGTTGGGACAGGGGGTTCGGACTGGGGCCAACGTC. It yields the protein CAWKGLGQGVRTGANV. The CDR3 reads in full as CAWKGLGQGVRTGANVLTF.

This clone showed up many times. The read finishes 3 residues shy of the CDR3 end, and the germline J gene is used to complete it. V and J are TRBV18 and TRBJ2-5; D is perhaps TRBD1 (6 bases). This CDR3 comprises 18 residues. In germline, CDR1 is KGHSH, CDR2 LQKENI. V was trimmed by 5 bases and J by 3 bases, leaving 25 bases between them. The CDR3 sequence is CASSSRVGGIGKEETQYF. The CDR3 bases that were read are TGTGCCAGCTCATCGCGGGTTGGGGGCATTGGTAAAGAAGAGACC.

This clone was picked up many times. The CDR3 is cut off 3 residues early in the read; its end comes from the germline J gene. The V and J genes are TRBV12-3 or TRBV12-4 and TRBJ1-5; D is undetermined. Trimming removed 6 bases from V and 1 base from J, with 7 bases in between. This CDR3 region has 13 residues. This chain's CDR3 is CASSVRSNQPQHF. The sequenced part of the CDR3 DNA is TGTGCCAGCAGCGTACGGAGCAATCAGCCC.

This clone was recorded at least ten times. The CDR3 sequence is CSALKGQVVFSPLHF. The CDR3 DNA, read in part, is TGCAGTGCTCTAAAAGGACAGGTTGTTTTTTCACCC. This chain links TRBV20-1 with TRBJ1-6; 7 nucleotides line up with TRBD1. The CDR3 end is not reached by the read, which stops 3 residues before it; the germline J gene fills it in. This CDR3 spans 15 amino acids. Germline assignment: CDR1 DFQATT and CDR2 SNEGSKA (reference sequence). Losses at the gene ends were 5 bases for V and 9 bases for J; bases not matched to a gene: 13.

This clone occurred many times. The CDR3 reads CASSKGGWDRDQETQYF. The sequenced part of the CDR3 DNA is TGTGCCAGTAGTAAAGGGGGGTGGGACAGGGACCAAGAGACC. The V gene is TRBV19, the J gene TRBJ2-5; 9 nucleotides line up with TRBD1. The DNA ends 3 residues before the CDR3 does, and the rest of the CDR3 is filled in from the germline J gene. V was clipped by 4 bases and J by 0 bases; unmatched bases: 9. CDR3 length: 17 residues. Germline loops: CDR1 LNHDA, CDR2 SQIVND (reference sequence).

There are many counts of this clone. The read stops 3 residues short of the end of the CDR3; the missing end is completed from the germline J gene. The J gene is TRBJ1-2, the V gene TRBV18; 7 bases are shared with TRBD1. Per the germline V gene, CDR1 is KGHSH and CDR2 is LQKENI. J lost 0 bases, V lost 3 bases, and 7 bases had no gene match. This CDR3 spans 16 amino acids. The sequenced part of the CDR3 DNA is TGTGCCAGCTCACCGCGGGACAGAATCTCTAACTATGGC. Its protein is CASSPRDRISNYG. The whole CDR3 sequence reads CASSPRDRISNYGYTF.

This clone was counted ten times or more. The observed sequence ends 3 residues before the CDR3 terminus, with the missing tail filled in from the germline J gene. The J gene is TRBJ2-7, the V gene TRBV20-1, with 8 positions matching TRBD1. J was trimmed by 3 bases and V by 5 bases; bases with no gene match: 9. Per germline, CDR1 DFQATT and CDR2 SNEGSKA (reference sequence). This CDR3 is built from 14 residues. The part of the CDR3 DNA that was read is TGCAGTGCTCCCGGACAGGGAGGTTTCTACGAG. Protein: CSAPGQGGFYE. The CDR3 reads in full as CSAPGQGGFYEQYF.